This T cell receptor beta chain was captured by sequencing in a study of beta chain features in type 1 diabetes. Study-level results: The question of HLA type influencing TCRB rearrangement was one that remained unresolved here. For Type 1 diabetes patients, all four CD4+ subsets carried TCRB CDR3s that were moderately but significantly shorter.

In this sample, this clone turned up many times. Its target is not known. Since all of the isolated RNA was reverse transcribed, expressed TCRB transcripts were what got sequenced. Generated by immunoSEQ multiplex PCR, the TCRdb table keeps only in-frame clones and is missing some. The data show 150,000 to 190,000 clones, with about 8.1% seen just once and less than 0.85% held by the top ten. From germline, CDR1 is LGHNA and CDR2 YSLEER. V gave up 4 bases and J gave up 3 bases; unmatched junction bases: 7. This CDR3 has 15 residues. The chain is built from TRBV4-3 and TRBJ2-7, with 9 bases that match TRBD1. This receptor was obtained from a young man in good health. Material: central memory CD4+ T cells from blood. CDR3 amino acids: CASSLAMGQGYEQYF. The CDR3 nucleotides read TGCGCCAGCAGCCTTGCTATGGGACAGGGCTACGAGCAGTACTTC.